A single sample is the source of the 16 T cell receptor beta chains below, sequenced in a study of glioma-infiltrating T cells after dendritic cell vaccination. The table came from immunoSEQ multiplex PCR; TCRdb's copy has only in-frame clones and leaves some out. Of 100,000 or so clones listed, 70% to 90% were seen once; the top ten hold 15% to 18%. The sequenced sample was blood, obtained before dendritic cell vaccination. These receptors originate from a human donor with glioblastoma.

The V call is TRBV21-1, the J call TRBJ2-4; the DNA was not used to check the table's D call, TRBD1. TRBV21-1 is noted as a pseudogene. The length of the CDR3 is 14 residues. This CDR3 is CASSTRTGTNIQYF. CDR3 in DNA: TGTGCCAGCAGCACGAGGACAGGGACGAACATTCAGTACTTC.

V and J are TRBV28 and TRBJ1-5; D unresolved. Germline CDR1 is MDHEN and CDR2 is SYDVKM. Deletions cut 8 bases from V and 1 base from J, with 15 bases between. The CDR3 has 15 residues. The chain's CDR3 is CASGEGRRSNQPQHF. The CDR3 coding sequence is TGTGCCAGCGGCGAGGGTAGGAGAAGCAATCAGCCCCAGCATTTT.

The rearrangement uses TRBV27 and TRBJ2-3; no firm D call. The CDR3 has 15 amino acids. V was shortened by 2 bases and J by 2 bases, with 11 bases between the two germline ends. The germline V gene has CDR1 MNHEY and CDR2 SMNVEV (reference sequence). The CDR3 loop is CASSLDGRITDTQYF. CDR3 coding DNA: TGTGCCAGCAGTTTAGACGGCAGGATCACAGATACGCAGTATTTT.

DNA of the CDR3: TGTGCCAGCAGCCGGGGACTAGCAACCAATGAGCAGTTCTTC. Its protein product is CASSRGLATNEQFF. The J gene is TRBJ2-1, the V gene TRBV9; 9 bases match TRBD2. Unmatched junction bases numbered 5, after V lost 4 bases and J lost 6 bases. Germline V CDR1 and CDR2: SGDLS, YYNGEE. The CDR3 extends over 14 amino acids.

This rearrangement joins TRBV30 to TRBJ2-7; 8 bases line up with TRBD1. From germline, CDR1 is GTSNPN and CDR2 SVGIG (reference sequence). The V segment lost 4 bases and the J segment 5 bases; nucleotides outside the gene matches: 13. This CDR3 has 15 amino acids. CDR3 bases: TGTGCCTGGACCCAAAAATGGACAGGGCGGGACGAGCAGTACTTC. Encoded protein: CAWTQKWTGRDEQYF.

V gene TRBV5-1 combines with J gene TRBJ1-6, with 8 nucleotides matching TRBD1. The CDR3 has 18 amino acids. J lost 2 bases, V lost 2 bases, and 9 bases had no gene match. Germline CDR1 SGHRS, CDR2 YFSETQ. CDR3 sequence: CASSFGAGGQAYNSPLHF. The CDR3 DNA follows: TGCGCCAGCAGCTTCGGGGCAGGGGGACAGGCCTATAATTCACCCCTCCACTTT.

The CDR3 DNA follows: TGTGCCAGCGGGACAGGGGGCTACGAGCAGTACTTC. Translated, it gives CASGTGGYEQYF. The chain has TRBV6-6 and TRBJ2-7; 11 nucleotides align to TRBD1. Germline lookup yields CDR1 MNHNY and CDR2 SVGAGI (reference sequence). With V trimmed by 8 bases and J by 3 bases, 0 bases remained unmatched. CDR3 size: 12 residues.

V usage is TRBV9 and J usage is TRBJ1-4; 7 nucleotides align to TRBD1. The germline CDR1 and CDR2 sequences are SGDLS and YYNGEE. The CDR3 extends over 16 amino acids. Trimming removed 2 bases from V and 3 bases from J; junction bases left unmatched: 7. CDR3 DNA: TGTGCCAGCAGCGTCTCACCCAGGGGGTCTAATGAAAAACTGTTTTTT. Translated: CASSVSPRGSNEKLFF.

The J gene is TRBJ2-1, the V gene TRBV10-3; 10 nucleotides line up with TRBD1. V lost 4 bases, J lost 4 bases, and 7 bases stayed unmatched. CDR1 and CDR2 (germline): ENHRY, SYGVKD. The CDR3 contains 16 residues. The CDR3 DNA sequence: TGTGCCATCAGTGCCCCCCCGGACAGGGGGTACAATGAGCAGTTCTTC. This codes for CAISAPPDRGYNEQFF.

The V call is TRBV19, the J call TRBJ2-7; TRBD1 is a possible D gene (6 bases). V lost 3 bases to trimming and J lost 4 bases, with 16 bases between them. The length of the CDR3 is 15 residues. Germline CDR1 reads LNHDA; CDR2 reads SQIVND (reference sequence). In nucleotides, the CDR3 is TGTGCCAGTAGTATTGGTCAGGGGAGTGTGTACGAGCAGTACTTC. The encoded protein is CASSIGQGSVYEQYF.

CDR3 DNA sequence: TGTGCCAGCAGCCAAACCCGGGACAGGGGAGGTACTGAAGCTTTCTTT. Protein sequence: CASSQTRDRGGTEAFF. This sequence joins TRBV27 and TRBJ1-1; TRBD1 agrees at 10 bases. V lost 6 bases and J lost 5; bases outside the gene matches: 12. This CDR3 has 16 residues. Germline-derived CDR1 and CDR2 are MNHEY and SMNVEV (reference sequence).

This chain joins TRBV28 and TRBJ1-3; weak D call: TRBD1 (6 bases). Germline loops: CDR1 MDHEN, CDR2 SYDVKM. The CDR3 is 15 residues long. Trimming shortened V by 2 bases and J by 2 bases, and 10 bases separated the two germline ends. The CDR3 here is CASSLRQGPGNTIYF. For the CDR3, the DNA is TGTGCCAGCAGTTTACGCCAGGGGCCTGGAAACACCATATATTTT.

This chain joins TRBV5-4 and TRBJ1-1; 9 bases are shared with TRBD1. Unmatched junction bases numbered 9, after V lost 2 bases and J lost 4 bases. The germline V gene encodes CDR1 SGHNT and CDR2 YYREEE (reference sequence). The CDR3 covers 16 residues. The CDR3 reads CASSLDQGTGSTEAFF. The CDR3 region has the DNA TGTGCCAGCAGCTTAGATCAAGGGACAGGGAGCACTGAAGCTTTCTTT.

This sequence joins TRBV13 and TRBJ2-7, with 8 bases lining up with TRBD2. V shed 4 bases, J shed 3 bases, and the junction held 8 bases outside the gene matches. This CDR3 spans 15 amino acids. CDR1 PRHDT and CDR2 FYEKMQ come from the germline V gene (reference sequence). CDR3 region: CASSSTSERNYEQYF. The CDR3 nucleotides are TGTGCCAGCAGCTCGACTAGCGAGCGTAACTACGAGCAGTACTTC.

The chain has TRBV5-6 and TRBJ2-7; 8 nucleotides line up with TRBD1. Germline CDR1 reads SGHDT; CDR2 reads YYEEEE. V lost 4 bases to trimming and J lost 3 bases; unmatched junction nucleotides: 9. The CDR3 spans 15 residues. For the CDR3, the DNA is TGTGCCAGCAGCCGCCTCGACAGGGGTCTCTACGAGCAGTACTTC. Residues: CASSRLDRGLYEQYF. Complete variable domain (other parts from reference TRBV5-6 and TRBJ2-7): DAGVTQSPTHLIKTRGQQVTLRCSPKSGHDTVSWYQQALGQGPQFIFQYYEEEERQRGNFPDRFSGHQFPNYSSELNVNALLLGDSALYLCASSRLDRGLYEQYFGPGTRLTVT.

This clone has a handful of counts. V gene TRBV15 combines with J gene TRBJ1-4; D is possibly TRBD1 (5 bases). The CDR3 contains 15 residues. V lost 3 bases and J lost 7, with 15 bases in between. CDR1 LNHNV and CDR2 YYDKDF come from the germline V gene (reference sequence). The CDR3 loop reads CATSSGRGMSEKLFF. CDR3 in DNA: TGTGCCACCAGCAGCGGACGGGGGATGAGTGAAAAACTGTTTTTT.